This T cell receptor (beta chain) was identified during a study of neoadjuvant nivolumab and ipilimumab in lung cancer. Study overall: Patients got nivolumab 3 mg/kg on days 1, 15 and 29; combination added ipilimumab 1 mg/kg day 1.

The repertoire was sequenced with immunoSEQ multiplex PCR; TCRdb's copy has only in-frame clones and lacks some. The data contain roughly 39,000 clones, approximately 92% of them singletons. As concerns this clone: The sample holds other DNA sequences that translate to the same CDR3.

There are 17 residues in the CDR3. The germline V gene encodes CDR1 SGHTS and CDR2 YDEGEE. V lost 1 base and J lost 8; bases outside the gene matches: 16. This receptor was taken from an adult with non-small cell lung cancer. The sample was peripheral blood, taken before neoadjuvant nivolumab, alone or with ipilimumab. This chain uses TRBV5-8 with TRBJ1-2; 8 bases line up with TRBD1. The CDR3 is CASSLRPGGRSGYGYTF. The CDR3 DNA reads TGTGCCAGCAGCTTGAGGCCAGGGGGCAGAAGTGGCTACGGCTACACCTTC.